This T cell receptor beta chain was profiled in a study of T cells in tuberculosis. Study as a whole: This South African cohort compared adolescents with or without latent tuberculosis against adults with active tuberculosis.

Regarding the study as a whole: Active tuberculosis alpha repertoires lay closer to GMM-specific TCRs than controls'.

V lost 1 base to trimming and J lost 4 bases, with 8 bases between them. This CDR3 region has 14 residues. Germline-derived CDR1 and CDR2 are SGHAT and FQDESV (reference sequence). Regarding this clone: Its antigen is still unknown.

Using immunoSEQ multiplex PCR, the repertoire was profiled, and TCRdb retains in-frame clones only, with some absent. The profile shows tens of thousands of clones, approximately 95% of them singletons. The chain is built from TRBV11-1 and TRBJ2-1, with TRBD1 as a possible D gene (6 bases). This TCR was recovered from a donor aged 10 to 29 with latent tuberculosis or without tuberculosis infection. The sample consisted of PBMCs. CDR3 in amino acids: CASSLGTDYNEQFF. The CDR3 DNA sequence: TGTGCCAGCAGCTTAGGGACAGATTACAATGAGCAGTTCTTC.